The subject of this entry is one TCR beta chain. The target antigen is unknown. This entry is derived from a study of Ad26.COV2.S vaccination and SARS-CoV-2 variants. Findings and caveats of the study: It is possible that the TCR breadth and depth analyses underestimated the total T cell responses.

This table comes from immunoSEQ multiplex PCR, and its TCRdb copy is limited to in-frame clones, with some not included. Here the sample spans around 300,000 clones, approximately 86% being singletons. V shed 3 bases, J shed 2 bases, and the junction held 6 bases outside the gene matches. The CDR3 runs 15 residues. Germline CDR1 reads SGHRS; CDR2 reads YFSETQ. Treatment in this sample: about 20 received Ad26.COV2.S at low or high dose, single or two shots; several received placebo; per-sample allocation not given. Sampling took place 63 days after the first vaccine or placebo injection. The sequence came from a person aged 18-65 years who received the Ad26.COV2.S COVID-19 vaccine or a placebo. The input for sequencing was peripheral blood, taken in a trial of Ad26.COV2.S vaccine versus placebo. The rearrangement uses TRBV5-1 and TRBJ2-7, with 9 bases matching TRBD1. The chain's CDR3 is CASSSGTGHTYEQYF. Here the CDR3 DNA reads TGCGCCAGCAGCTCAGGGACAGGGCACACCTACGAGCAGTACTTC. Based on the CDR3 plus reference TRBV5-1 and TRBJ2-7, the full variable domain is KAGVTQTPRYLIKTRGQQVTLSCSPISGHRSVSWYQQTPGQGLQFLFEYFSETQRNKGNFPGRFSGRQFSNSRSEMNVSTLELGDSALYLCASSSGTGHTYEQYFGPGTRLTVT.